Listed below are T cell receptor beta chains from one sample, sequenced in a study of T cell responses to AZD1222 COVID-19 vaccine. The protocol was immunoSEQ multiplex PCR, while the TCRdb copy is restricted to in-frame clones and leaves out a portion. This table holds some 280,000 clones, almost 95% found once. Material: peripheral blood, obtained 28 days after the second AZD1222 dose. These receptors were taken from an adult who received the AZD1222 COVID-19 vaccine. Each CDR3 is given without its conserved first and last residue.

>12|TRBJ1-5|TRBV28
ASSLWQVYQPQH
>10|TRBJ2-7|TRBV30
AGYRGAYEQY
>12|TRBJ1-2|TRBV3-1/TRBV3-2
ASSQAQGPGGYT
>13|TRBJ2-2|TRBV10-3
AISSWGGYTGELF
>11|TRBJ2-3|TRBV6-4
ASSHASTDTQY
>13|TRBJ1-2|TRBV9
ASSVGTGSAGGYT
>12|TRBJ2-7|TRBV28
ASGLQGGTYEQY
>15|TRBJ2-1|TRBV12-1
ASSGPVRSGTYNEQF
>14|TRBJ1-6|TRBV27
ASSLPRGQRRSPLH
>11|TRBJ2-7|TRBV2
ASSTDRGGEQY
>10|TRBJ2-7|TRBV3-1/TRBV3-2
ASSQAGWEQY
>12|TRBJ1-2|TRBV9
ASSVDGLVKGYT
>18|TRBJ2-2|TRBV12-2
ASRSGDRGPGQANTGELF
>14|TRBJ1-1|TRBV7-9
ASSPGTAFGNTEAF
>18|TRBJ1-3|TRBV28
ASSFSRLPGQGLTGNTIY
>13|TRBJ1-5|TRBV5-6
ASSLAGTGKQPQH
>13|TRBJ1-6|TRBV6-6
ASSYPGGADSPLH
>12|TRBJ2-1|TRBV5-1
ASSGAGGRDEQF